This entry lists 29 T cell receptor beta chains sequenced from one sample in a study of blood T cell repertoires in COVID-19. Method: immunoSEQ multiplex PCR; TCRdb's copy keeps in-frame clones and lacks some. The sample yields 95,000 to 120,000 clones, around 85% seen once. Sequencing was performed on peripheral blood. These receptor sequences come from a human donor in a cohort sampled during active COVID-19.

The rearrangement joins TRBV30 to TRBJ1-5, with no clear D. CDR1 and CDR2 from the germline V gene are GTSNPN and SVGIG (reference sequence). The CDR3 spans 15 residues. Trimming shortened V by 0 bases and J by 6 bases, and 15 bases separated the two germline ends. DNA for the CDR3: TGTGCCTGGAGTGTAATTGGAGGGTCCGGTCAGCCCCAGCATTTT. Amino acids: CAWSVIGGSGQPQHF.

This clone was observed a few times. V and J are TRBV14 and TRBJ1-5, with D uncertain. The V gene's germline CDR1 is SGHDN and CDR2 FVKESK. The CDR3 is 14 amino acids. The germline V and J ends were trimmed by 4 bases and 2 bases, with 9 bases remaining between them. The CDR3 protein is CASSRYRCNQPQHF. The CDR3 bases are TGTGCCAGCAGCCGCTACAGATGCAATCAGCCCCAGCATTTT. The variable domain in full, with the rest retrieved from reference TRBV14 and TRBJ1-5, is EAGVTQFPSHSVIEKGQTVTLRCDPISGHDNLYWYRRVMGKEIKFLLHFVKESKQDESGMPNNRFLAERTGGTYSTLKVQPAELEDSGVYFCASSRYRCNQPQHFGDGTRLSIL.

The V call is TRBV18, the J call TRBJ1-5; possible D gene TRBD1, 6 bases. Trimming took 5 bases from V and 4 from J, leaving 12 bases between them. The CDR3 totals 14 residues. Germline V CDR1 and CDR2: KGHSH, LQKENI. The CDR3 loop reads CASSIDRWNQPQHF. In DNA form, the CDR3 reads TGTGCCAGCTCAATAGACAGGTGGAATCAGCCCCAGCATTTT.

The DNA of the CDR3 is TGTGCCAGCAGCGCCCGCGGACAGACCTACAATGAGCAGTTCTTC. It yields the protein CASSARGQTYNEQFF. V and J are TRBV9 and TRBJ2-1; the D gene is possibly TRBD1 (6 bases). This CDR3 has 15 amino acids. The germline V gene encodes CDR1 SGDLS and CDR2 YYNGEE. V lost 3 bases to trimming and J lost 2 bases, with 12 bases between them.

The CDR3 spells CASNPTGGNQPQHF. In DNA, the CDR3 is TGTGCCAGCAACCCGACAGGGGGCAATCAGCCCCAGCATTTT. The J gene is TRBJ1-5, the V gene TRBV6-5, with 8 bases identical to TRBD1. Trimming took 7 bases from V and 2 from J; bases not matched to a gene: 4. CDR1 is MNHEY and CDR2 is SVGAGI in the germline V gene. The CDR3 length is 14 residues.

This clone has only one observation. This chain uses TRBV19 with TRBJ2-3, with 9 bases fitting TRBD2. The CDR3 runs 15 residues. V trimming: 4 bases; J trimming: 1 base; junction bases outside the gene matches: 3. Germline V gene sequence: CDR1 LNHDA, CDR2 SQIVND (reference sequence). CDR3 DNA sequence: TGTGCCAGTAGTAGACTAGCGGTGGGCACAGATACGCAGTATTTT. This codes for CASSRLAVGTDTQYF. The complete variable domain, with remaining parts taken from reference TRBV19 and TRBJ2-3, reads DGGITQSPKYLFRKEGQNVTLSCEQNLNHDAMYWYRQDPGQGLRLIYYSQIVNDFQKGDIAEGYSVSREKKESFPLTVTSAQKNPTAFYLCASSRLAVGTDTQYFGPGTRLTVL.

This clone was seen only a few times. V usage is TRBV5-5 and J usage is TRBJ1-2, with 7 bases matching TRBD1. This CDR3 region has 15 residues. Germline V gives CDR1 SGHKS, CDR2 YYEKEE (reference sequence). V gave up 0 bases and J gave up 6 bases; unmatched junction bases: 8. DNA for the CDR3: TGTGCCAGCAGCTTGGCGTTGGGACAGCAAAATGGCTACACCTTC. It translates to CASSLALGQQNGYTF. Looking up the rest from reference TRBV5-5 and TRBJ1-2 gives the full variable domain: DAGVTQSPTHLIKTRGQQVTLRCSPISGHKSVSWYQQVLGQGPQFIFQYYEKEERGRGNFPDRFSARQFPNYSSELNVNALLLGDSALYLCASSLALGQQNGYTFGSGTRLTVV.

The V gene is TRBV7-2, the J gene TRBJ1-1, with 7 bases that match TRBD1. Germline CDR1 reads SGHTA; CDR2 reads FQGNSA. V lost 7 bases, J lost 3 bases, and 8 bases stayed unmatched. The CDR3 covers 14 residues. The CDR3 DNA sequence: TGTGCCAGCACCGCATCAGGGGGATACACTGAAGCTTTCTTT. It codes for CASTASGGYTEAFF.

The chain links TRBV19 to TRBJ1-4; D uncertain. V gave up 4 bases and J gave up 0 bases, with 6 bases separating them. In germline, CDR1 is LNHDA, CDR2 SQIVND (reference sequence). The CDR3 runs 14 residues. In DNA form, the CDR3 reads TGTGCCAGTAGTAGAGGGACAACTAATGAAAAACTGTTTTTT. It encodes CASSRGTTNEKLFF. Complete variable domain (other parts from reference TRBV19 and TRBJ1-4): DGGITQSPKYLFRKEGQNVTLSCEQNLNHDAMYWYRQDPGQGLRLIYYSQIVNDFQKGDIAEGYSVSREKKESFPLTVTSAQKNPTAFYLCASSRGTTNEKLFFGSGTQLSVL.

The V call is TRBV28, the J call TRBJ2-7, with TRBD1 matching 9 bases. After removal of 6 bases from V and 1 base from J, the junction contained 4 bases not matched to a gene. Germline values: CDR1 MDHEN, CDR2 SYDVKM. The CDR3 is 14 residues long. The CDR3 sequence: CASRWTGASYEQYF. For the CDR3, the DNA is TGTGCCAGCAGGTGGACAGGGGCATCCTACGAGCAGTACTTC.

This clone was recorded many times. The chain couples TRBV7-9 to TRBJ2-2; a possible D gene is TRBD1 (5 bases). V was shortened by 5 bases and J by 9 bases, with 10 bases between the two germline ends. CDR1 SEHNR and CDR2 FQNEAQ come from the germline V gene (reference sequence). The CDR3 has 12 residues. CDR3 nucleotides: TGTGCCAGCAGCGAAGGGGTGCGGGAGCTGTTTTTT. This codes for CASSEGVRELFF.

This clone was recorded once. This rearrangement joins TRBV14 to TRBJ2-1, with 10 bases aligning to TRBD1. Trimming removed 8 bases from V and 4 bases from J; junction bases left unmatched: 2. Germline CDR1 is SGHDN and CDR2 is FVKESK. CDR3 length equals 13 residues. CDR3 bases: TGTGCCAGCGACAGGGGGCCTTACAATGAGCAGTTCTTC. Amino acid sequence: CASDRGPYNEQFF.

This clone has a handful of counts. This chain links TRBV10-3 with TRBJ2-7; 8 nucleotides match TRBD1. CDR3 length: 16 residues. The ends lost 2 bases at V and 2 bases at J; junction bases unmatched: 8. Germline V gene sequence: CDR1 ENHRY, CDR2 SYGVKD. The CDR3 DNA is TGTGCCATCAGTGAGCCCCGACAGGGGCAGACCTACGAGCAGTACTTC. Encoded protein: CAISEPRQGQTYEQYF.

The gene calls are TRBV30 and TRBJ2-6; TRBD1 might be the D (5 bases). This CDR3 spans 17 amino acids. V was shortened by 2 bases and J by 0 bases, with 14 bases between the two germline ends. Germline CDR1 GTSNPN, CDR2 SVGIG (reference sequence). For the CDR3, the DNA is TGTGCCTGGAGTCCAAGTGGGGCCGGCTCTGGGGCCAACGTCCTGACTTTC. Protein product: CAWSPSGAGSGANVLTF.

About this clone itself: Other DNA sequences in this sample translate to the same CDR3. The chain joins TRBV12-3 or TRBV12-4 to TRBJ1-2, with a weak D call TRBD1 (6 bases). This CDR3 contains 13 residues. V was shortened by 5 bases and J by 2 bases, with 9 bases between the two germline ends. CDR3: CASSRTANYGYTF. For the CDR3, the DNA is TGTGCCAGCAGTCGGACAGCAAACTATGGCTACACCTTC.

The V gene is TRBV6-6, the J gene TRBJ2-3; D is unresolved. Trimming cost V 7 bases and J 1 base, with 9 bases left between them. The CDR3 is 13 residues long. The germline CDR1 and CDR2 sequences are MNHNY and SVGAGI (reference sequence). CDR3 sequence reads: CASTPIGTDTQYF. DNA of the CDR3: TGTGCCAGCACCCCTATCGGCACAGATACGCAGTATTTT.

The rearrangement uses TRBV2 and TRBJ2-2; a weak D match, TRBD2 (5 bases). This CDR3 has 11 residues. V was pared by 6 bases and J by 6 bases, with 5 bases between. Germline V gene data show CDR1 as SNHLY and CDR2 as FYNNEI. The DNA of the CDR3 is TGTGCCAGCAGGAGGGCCGGGGAGCTGTTTTTT. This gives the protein CASRRAGELFF.

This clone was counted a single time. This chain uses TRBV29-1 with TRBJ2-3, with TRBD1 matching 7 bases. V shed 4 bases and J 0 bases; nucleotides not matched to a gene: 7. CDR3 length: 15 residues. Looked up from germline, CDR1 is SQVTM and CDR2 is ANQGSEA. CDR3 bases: TGCAGCGTTGCCCGGACAGGAGATAGCACAGATACGCAGTATTTT. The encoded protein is CSVARTGDSTDTQYF.

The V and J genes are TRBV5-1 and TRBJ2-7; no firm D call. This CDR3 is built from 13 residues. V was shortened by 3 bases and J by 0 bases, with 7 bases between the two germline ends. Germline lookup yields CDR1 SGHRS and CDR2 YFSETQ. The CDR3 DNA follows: TGCGCCAGCAGCTCTTTCTACTCCTACGAGCAGTACTTC. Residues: CASSSFYSYEQYF.

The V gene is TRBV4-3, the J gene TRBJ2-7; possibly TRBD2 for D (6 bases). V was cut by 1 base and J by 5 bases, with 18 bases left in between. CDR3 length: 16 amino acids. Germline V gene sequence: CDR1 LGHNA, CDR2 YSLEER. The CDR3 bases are TGCGCCAGCAGCCAAGGTGCTGGGGGGTCGTTGGACGAGCAGTACTTC. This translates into CASSQGAGGSLDEQYF.

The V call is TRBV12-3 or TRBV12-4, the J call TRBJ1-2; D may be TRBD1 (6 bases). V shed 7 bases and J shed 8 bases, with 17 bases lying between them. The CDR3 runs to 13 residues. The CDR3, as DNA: TGTGCCAGCACCGGGGGGCCCCTGGTAGGCTACACCTTC. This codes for CASTGGPLVGYTF.

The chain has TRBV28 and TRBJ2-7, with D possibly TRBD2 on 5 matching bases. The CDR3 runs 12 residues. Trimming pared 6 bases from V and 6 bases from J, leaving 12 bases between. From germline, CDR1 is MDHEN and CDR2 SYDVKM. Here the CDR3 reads CASRPPAGEQYF. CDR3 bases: TGTGCCAGCAGACCTCCGGCGGGCGAGCAGTACTTC.

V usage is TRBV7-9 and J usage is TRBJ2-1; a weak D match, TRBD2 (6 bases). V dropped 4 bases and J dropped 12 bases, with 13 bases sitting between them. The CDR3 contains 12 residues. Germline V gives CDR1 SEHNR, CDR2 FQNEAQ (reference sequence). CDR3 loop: CASSSLKEGQFF. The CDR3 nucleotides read TGTGCCAGCAGCTCCTTGAAGGAGGGGCAGTTCTTC.

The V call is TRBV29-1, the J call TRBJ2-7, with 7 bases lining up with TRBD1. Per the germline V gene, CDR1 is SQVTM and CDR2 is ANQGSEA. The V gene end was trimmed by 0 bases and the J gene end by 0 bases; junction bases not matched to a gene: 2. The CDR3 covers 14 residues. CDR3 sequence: CSVEDQGDSYEQYF. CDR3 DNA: TGCAGCGTTGAAGATCAGGGGGACTCCTACGAGCAGTACTTC.

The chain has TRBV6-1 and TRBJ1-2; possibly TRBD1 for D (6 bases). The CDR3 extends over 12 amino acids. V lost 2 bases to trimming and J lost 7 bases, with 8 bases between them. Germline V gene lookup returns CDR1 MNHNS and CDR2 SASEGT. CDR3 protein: CASSERDTGYTF. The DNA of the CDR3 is TGTGCCAGCAGTGAACGGGACACTGGCTACACCTTC.

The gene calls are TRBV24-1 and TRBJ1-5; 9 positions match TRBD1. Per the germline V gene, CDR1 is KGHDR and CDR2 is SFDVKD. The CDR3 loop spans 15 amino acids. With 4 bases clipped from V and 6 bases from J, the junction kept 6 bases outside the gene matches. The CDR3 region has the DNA TGTGCCACCAGTGAAACAGGACAGGGGCGTCAGCCCCAGCATTTT. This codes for CATSETGQGRQPQHF.

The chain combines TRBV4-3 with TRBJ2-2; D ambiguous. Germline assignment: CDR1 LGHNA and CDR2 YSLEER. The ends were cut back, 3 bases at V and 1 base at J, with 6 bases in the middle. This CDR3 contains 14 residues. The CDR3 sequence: CASSQRQNTGELFF. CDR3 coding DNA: TGCGCCAGCAGCCAGAGACAGAACACCGGGGAGCTGTTTTTT.

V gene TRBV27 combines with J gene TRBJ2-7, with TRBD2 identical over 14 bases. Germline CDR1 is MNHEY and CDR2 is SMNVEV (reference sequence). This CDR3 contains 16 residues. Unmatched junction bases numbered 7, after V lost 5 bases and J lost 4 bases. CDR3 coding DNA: TGTGCCAGCAGTCGGACTAGCGGGGGGCGGATATACGAGCAGTACTTC. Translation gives CASSRTSGGRIYEQYF.

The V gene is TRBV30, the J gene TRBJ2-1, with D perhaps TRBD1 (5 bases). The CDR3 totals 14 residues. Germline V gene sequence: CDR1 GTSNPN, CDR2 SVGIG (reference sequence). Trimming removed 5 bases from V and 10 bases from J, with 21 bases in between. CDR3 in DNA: TGTGCCTGGGTGGACAAGTCAACCTTCAGGGAGCAGTTCTTC. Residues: CAWVDKSTFREQFF.